One and the same sample provided the 27 T cell receptor beta chains below, sequenced in a study of CD8 T cells in Susac syndrome. Random hexamers served to reverse transcribe roughly 0.45 to 1 ug RNA. Each CDR3 protein gets one entry after TCRdb re-called the immunoSEQ multiplex PCR reads with MiXCR. The sample shows approximately 300,000 distinct CDR3 sequences, almost 85% of them seen only once. Sample: CD8+ T cells from PBMCs. Source of these receptors: a human donor with multiple sclerosis.

The V and J genes are TRBV18 and TRBJ2-1; 9 bases agree with TRBD2. There are 15 residues in the CDR3. The J segment lost 0 bases and the V segment lost 4 bases, leaving 1 base of the junction unmatched. Germline V CDR1 and CDR2: KGHSH, LQKENI. Here the CDR3 DNA reads TGTGCCAGCTCACAACTAGCGGGCTCCTACAATGAGCAGTTCTTC. Its translation: CASSQLAGSYNEQFF.

The chain has TRBV2 and TRBJ2-7; 10 nucleotides match TRBD2. This CDR3 is 13 amino acids long. With V trimmed by 7 bases and J by 7 bases, 7 bases remained unmatched. Per germline, CDR1 SNHLY and CDR2 FYNNEI. The DNA for the CDR3 is TGTGCCAGCAATCTAGCGGGAGCGGTAGAGCAGTACTTC. Its protein product is CASNLAGAVEQYF.

In the case of this clonotype: An end of the junction differs from the germline gene, which may be a read error. This chain links TRBV27 with TRBJ2-7; either TRBD1 or TRBD2 may supply D (5 bases each). CDR1 MNHEY and CDR2 SMNVEV come from the germline V gene (reference sequence). The CDR3 has 17 residues. In nucleotides, the CDR3 is TGTGCCAGCAGTTATCTAAGTGCCGGGACCGGGTCCTCCGAGCAGTACTTC. This sequence encodes CASSYLSAGTGSSEQYF.

The genes are TRBV7-9 and TRBJ2-5; TRBD1 matches 7 bases. The V and J ends lost 5 bases and 1 base, in that order; junction bases with no gene match: 7. The CDR3 runs 15 residues. The germline V gene has CDR1 SEHNR and CDR2 FQNEAQ (reference sequence). CDR3 DNA: TGTGCCAGCAGCCCGACAGGGAGCCCCCAAGAGACCCAGTACTTC. It yields the protein CASSPTGSPQETQYF.

This clonotype was found once. The V gene is TRBV5-5, the J gene TRBJ2-7; TRBD2 matches 10 bases. V was pared by 0 bases and J by 4 bases, with 1 base of the junction left unmatched. The CDR3 runs to 14 residues. Germline V gene sequence: CDR1 SGHKS, CDR2 YYEKEE (reference sequence). The CDR3, as DNA: TGTGCCAGCAGCTTGGCTAGCGGGAGATACGAGCAGTACTTC. Amino acids: CASSLASGRYEQYF.

In its sample, this clonotype was seen a few times. The rearrangement joins TRBV6-2 or TRBV6-3 to TRBJ2-5; maybe TRBD2 (5 bases). The germline gives CDR1 MNHEY, CDR2 SVGEGT. This CDR3 is 12 amino acids long. V was pared by 6 bases and J by 1 base, with 6 bases between. CDR3 amino acids: CASRLVQETQYF. CDR3 bases: TGTGCCAGCAGACTAGTCCAAGAGACCCAGTACTTC.

This rearrangement joins TRBV12-3 or TRBV12-4 to TRBJ2-3; 10 bases line up with TRBD2. The CDR3 contains 16 residues. V trimming: 2 bases; J trimming: 2 bases; junction bases outside the gene matches: 4. The CDR3 DNA follows: TGTGCCAGCAGTTTAACCGGACTAGCGGTCACAGATACGCAGTATTTT. Its protein is CASSLTGLAVTDTQYF.

The V and J genes are TRBV29-1 and TRBJ2-7; 10 nucleotides agree with TRBD1. Germline CDR1 and CDR2: SQVTM and ANQGSEA. With 2 bases clipped from V and 4 bases from J, the junction kept 5 bases outside the gene matches. The CDR3 is 14 residues long. In DNA, the CDR3 is TGCAGCGTTGAACTGCGGGACAGGGGTTACGAGCAGTACTTC. Its translation: CSVELRDRGYEQYF.

The V gene is TRBV28, the J gene TRBJ1-3; D gene uncertain. CDR1 and CDR2 (germline): MDHEN, SYDVKM. V gave up 5 bases and J gave up 0 bases, with 8 bases separating them. There are 14 residues in the CDR3. CDR3 protein: CASSIKTSGNTIYF. The CDR3 region has the DNA TGTGCCAGCAGTATCAAGACCTCTGGAAACACCATATATTTT.

The chain joins TRBV24-1 to TRBJ2-3; 10 bases line up with TRBD1. Trimming at V came to 10 bases and at J to 1 base, leaving 10 bases not matched to a gene. This CDR3 contains 16 residues. CDR1 is KGHDR, CDR2 SFDVKD, per germline. CDR3 sequence reads: CATSGTGVWGTDTQYF. The CDR3, as DNA: TGTGCCACTAGCGGGACAGGGGTTTGGGGCACAGATACGCAGTATTTT.

The V and J genes are TRBV2 and TRBJ2-7, with 8 bases matching TRBD2. Per the germline V gene, CDR1 is SNHLY and CDR2 is FYNNEI. There are 13 residues in the CDR3. V dropped 8 bases and J dropped 0; count of bases not matched to a gene: 3. The CDR3 loop reads CASAGTSSYEQYF. CDR3 sequence (DNA): TGTGCCAGCGCCGGGACTAGCTCCTACGAGCAGTACTTC.

In this sample, this clonotype turned up once. This sequence joins TRBV6-5 and TRBJ1-6, with 10 nucleotides matching TRBD1. CDR1 and CDR2 from the germline V gene are MNHEY and SVGAGI. J was trimmed by 7 bases and V by 7 bases; bases with no gene match: 1. This CDR3 has 13 amino acids. The CDR3 sequence: CASTGQGNSPLHF. In nucleotides, the CDR3 is TGTGCCAGCACGGGACAGGGGAATTCACCCCTCCACTTT.

This chain connects TRBV20-1 to TRBJ2-1; no reliable D call. CDR1 and CDR2 (germline): DFQATT, SNEGSKA (reference sequence). V was clipped by 6 bases and J by 14 bases, with 14 bases between them. CDR3 size: 10 residues. CDR3 bases: TGCAGTGCCCAGCCGTGGCAAGAGTTCTTC. This translates into CSAQPWQEFF.

The chain recombines TRBV9 with TRBJ1-2; 8 nucleotides match TRBD1. There are 13 residues in the CDR3. V shed 3 bases and J 5 bases; nucleotides not matched to a gene: 3. Looked up from germline, CDR1 is SGDLS and CDR2 is YYNGEE. CDR3 DNA: TGTGCCAGCAGCGATACAGGGGGGTATGGCTACACCTTC. As protein: CASSDTGGYGYTF.

This chain joins TRBV9 and TRBJ1-1; weak D call: TRBD1 (5 bases). Germline V gene sequence: CDR1 SGDLS, CDR2 YYNGEE. The CDR3 is 15 amino acids. V was clipped by 4 bases and J by 3 bases, with 16 bases between them. The CDR3, as DNA: TGTGCCAGCAGCTCCCTGAGGAGGGGTGACACTGAAGCTTTCTTT. Its protein is CASSSLRRGDTEAFF.

The CDR3 here is CASSSLTSGFYEQYF. The CDR3, as DNA: TGTGCCAGCAGTTCGCTGACTAGCGGGTTTTACGAGCAGTACTTC. The chain links TRBV12-3 or TRBV12-4 to TRBJ2-7; 10 bases are a match to TRBD2. With 4 bases clipped from V and 4 bases from J, the junction kept 7 bases outside the gene matches. The CDR3 contains 15 residues.

The chain's CDR3 is CASSNRGLYEQYF. The CDR3 region has the DNA TGTGCCAGTAGTAACAGGGGTCTTTACGAGCAGTACTTC. The chain carries TRBV19 and TRBJ2-7, with TRBD1 matching 7 bases. Unmatched junction bases numbered 4, after V lost 4 bases and J lost 4 bases. The CDR3 length is 13 residues. CDR1 is LNHDA and CDR2 is SQIVND in the germline V gene (reference sequence).

The chain couples TRBV27 to TRBJ2-3; 8 nucleotides agree with TRBD2. The length of the CDR3 is 18 residues. Germline V gene lookup returns CDR1 MNHEY and CDR2 SMNVEV (reference sequence). V dropped 5 bases and J dropped 8; count of bases not matched to a gene: 21. This CDR3 reads CASSPDTTSGLIQGTQYF. The CDR3 DNA reads as TGTGCCAGCAGTCCAGATACCACTAGCGGTCTTATCCAAGGTACGCAGTATTTT.

This clonotype was counted a single time. The chain links TRBV7-9 to TRBJ1-5, with D hard to call. The CDR3 length is 15 residues. Germline V CDR1 and CDR2: SEHNR, FQNEAQ (reference sequence). Trimming cost V 1 base and J 9 bases, with 16 bases left between them. The CDR3 DNA follows: TGTGCCAGCAGCTTAGATCTGGGGTTCCGAGCGCCCCAGCATTTT. Translated, it gives CASSLDLGFRAPQHF.

This rearrangement joins TRBV10-2 to TRBJ2-3, with D possibly TRBD2 on 6 matching bases. From germline, CDR1 is WSHSY and CDR2 SAAADI. The CDR3 covers 14 residues. V was pared by 9 bases and J by 2 bases, with 15 bases between. CDR3 sequence reads: CASTFSGTTDTQYF. The CDR3 DNA sequence: TGCGCCAGTACCTTTAGCGGAACCACAGATACGCAGTATTTT.

This sequence joins TRBV5-6 and TRBJ1-5, with 9 bases matching TRBD1. Germline CDR1 and CDR2: SGHDT and YYEEEE. This CDR3 comprises 18 residues. V lost 4 bases, J lost 1 base, and 12 bases stayed unmatched. The CDR3: CASSALMGQGGSNQPQHF. The CDR3 DNA follows: TGTGCCAGCAGCGCTCTAATGGGACAGGGTGGGAGCAATCAGCCCCAGCATTTT.

The chain is built from TRBV6-2 or TRBV6-3 and TRBJ1-2; TRBD1 aligns across 7 bases. J lost 8 bases, V lost 1 base, and 7 bases had no gene match. CDR1 MNHEY and CDR2 SVGEGT come from the germline V gene. This CDR3 comprises 14 residues. CDR3 DNA: TGTGCCAGCAGTTACTTTGACAGGGTTGACGGCTACACCTTC. Translated, it gives CASSYFDRVDGYTF.

The rearrangement uses TRBV10-2 and TRBJ1-1; the D gene is possibly TRBD1 (5 bases). Germline V gene sequence: CDR1 WSHSY, CDR2 SAAADI. The ends were cut back, 6 bases at V and 4 bases at J, with 12 bases in the middle. CDR3 length equals 13 residues. CDR3 residues: CASRQGIVTEAFF. The CDR3 region has the DNA TGCGCCAGCAGGCAGGGAATAGTCACTGAAGCTTTCTTT.

This clonotype was recorded only once. This chain joins TRBV5-3 and TRBJ1-5; D call uncertain. TRBV5-3 is designated an ORF whose function remains uncertain. The CDR3 covers 12 residues. Trimming removed 1 base at V and 6 bases at J, with 5 bases between. The CDR3: CARSLQSQPQHF. The CDR3 nucleotides read TGTGCCAGAAGCTTGCAGTCTCAGCCCCAGCATTTT.

This clonotype was recorded once. The rearrangement joins TRBV7-9 to TRBJ2-1, with D possibly TRBD2 on 6 matching bases. CDR3 length: 15 amino acids. Germline V gene lookup returns CDR1 SEHNR and CDR2 FQNEAQ (reference sequence). V lost 0 bases, J lost 3 bases, and 9 bases lay in between. The CDR3, as DNA: TGTGCCAGCAGCTTAGCTAGCGGATTCTACAATGAGCAGTTCTTC. Encoded protein: CASSLASGFYNEQFF.

The chain employs TRBV27 and TRBJ2-1; D may be TRBD2 (6 bases). Per the germline V gene, CDR1 is MNHEY and CDR2 is SMNVEV (reference sequence). Trimming took off 2 bases at V and 9 bases at J, with 11 bases between the two ends. CDR3 length: 13 amino acids. DNA for the CDR3: TGTGCCAGCAGTTTAGGGGCGGGGTTTGAGCAGTTCTTC. Translated, it gives CASSLGAGFEQFF.

The rearrangement links TRBV4-3 to TRBJ1-1; D not resolved. Trimming left V 1 base short and J 8 bases short, with 17 bases between. This CDR3 region has 15 residues. The germline gives CDR1 LGHNA, CDR2 YSLEER. The CDR3 spells CASSQGIGLGEEAFF. CDR3 DNA sequence: TGCGCCAGCAGCCAAGGTATCGGGCTGGGAGAGGAAGCTTTCTTT.